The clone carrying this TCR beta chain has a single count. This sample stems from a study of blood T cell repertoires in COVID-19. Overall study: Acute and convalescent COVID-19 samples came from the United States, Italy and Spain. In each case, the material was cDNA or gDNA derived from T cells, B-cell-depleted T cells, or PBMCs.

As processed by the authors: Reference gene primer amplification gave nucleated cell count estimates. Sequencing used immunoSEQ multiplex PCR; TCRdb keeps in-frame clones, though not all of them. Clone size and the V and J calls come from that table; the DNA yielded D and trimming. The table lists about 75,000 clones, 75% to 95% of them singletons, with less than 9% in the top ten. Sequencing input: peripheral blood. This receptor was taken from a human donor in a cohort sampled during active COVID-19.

The CDR3 DNA sequence: TGTGCCAGCTCACCACTTGGTAGCGGCGGGATCTCCTACGAGCAGTACTTC. It encodes CASSPLGSGGISYEQYF. The chain recombines TRBV18 with TRBJ2-7; a weak D match, TRBD2 (6 bases). Germline lookup yields CDR1 KGHSH and CDR2 LQKENI. The V gene lost 1 base and the J gene lost 0 bases, with 16 bases spanning the gap. The CDR3 runs 17 residues.